What follows is one T cell receptor (beta chain) and its context. As yet, its antigen is unknown. Libraries were UMI-labeled 5' RACE TRB cDNA. TCRdb re-called the 5' RACE reads and gives one entry per CDR3 protein, without DNA. The table lists some 130,000 distinct CDR3 sequences. This sample was taken from a study of CXCR3-negative and CXCR3-positive naive CD8 T cells. This CDR3 comprises 18 residues. Study conclusions and caveats: No difference in surface CD5 was seen between naive subsets, and TCR strength was inferred from TRB CDR3 properties. Whereas memory cells differed, naive CXCR3-negative and CXCR3-positive cells shared similar TRBV-TRBJ usage. More hydrophobic TRB CDR3s were found in CXCR3-positive naive cells than in CXCR3-negative naive cells.

Sequenced sample: naive CXCR3+ CD8+ T cells from blood. Noted subset: CD45RO-CCR7+CD27+CD95- naive CD8+ T cells expressing CXCR3 (TNR3+). This chain uses TRBV12-3 or TRBV12-4 with TRBJ2-5; without DNA, the TCRdb call of TRBD2 cannot be checked. This clonotype was sampled from a human donor in good health. Some clones in this sample may be carry-over from other donors' samples. The chain's CDR3 is CASSPGTSGGDFQETQYF.